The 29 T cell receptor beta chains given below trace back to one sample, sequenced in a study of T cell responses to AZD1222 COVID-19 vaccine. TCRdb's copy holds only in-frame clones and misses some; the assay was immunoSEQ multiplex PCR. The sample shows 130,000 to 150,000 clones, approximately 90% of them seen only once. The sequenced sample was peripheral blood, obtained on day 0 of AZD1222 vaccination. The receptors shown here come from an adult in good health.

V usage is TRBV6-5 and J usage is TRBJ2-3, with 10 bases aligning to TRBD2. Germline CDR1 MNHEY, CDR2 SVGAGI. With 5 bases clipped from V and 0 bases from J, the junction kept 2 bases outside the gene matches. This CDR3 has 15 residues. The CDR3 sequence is CASSRTSGSTDTQYF. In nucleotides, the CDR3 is TGTGCCAGCAGTCGGACTAGCGGTAGCACAGATACGCAGTATTTT.

The CDR3 here is CASSSDRASVEAFF. CDR3 coding DNA: TGCGCCAGCAGCTCCGACAGGGCATCTGTTGAAGCTTTCTTT. The V gene is TRBV5-1, the J gene TRBJ1-1; 7 bases are shared with TRBD1. CDR3 length equals 14 residues. The V gene's germline CDR1 is SGHRS and CDR2 YFSETQ. The ends lost 3 bases at V and 7 bases at J; junction bases unmatched: 9.

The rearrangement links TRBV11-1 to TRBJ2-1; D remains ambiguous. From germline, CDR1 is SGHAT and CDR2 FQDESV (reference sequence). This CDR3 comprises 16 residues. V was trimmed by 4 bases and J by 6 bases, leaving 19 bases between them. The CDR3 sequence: CASSSPLGPSPNEQFF. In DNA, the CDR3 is TGTGCCAGCAGCTCGCCACTGGGCCCCAGCCCCAATGAGCAGTTCTTC. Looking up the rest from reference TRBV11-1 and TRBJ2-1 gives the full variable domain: EAEVAQSPRYKITEKSQAVAFWCDPISGHATLYWYRQILGQGPELLVQFQDESVVDDSQLPKDRFSAERLKGVDSTLKIQPAELGDSAMYLCASSSPLGPSPNEQFFGPGTRLTVL.

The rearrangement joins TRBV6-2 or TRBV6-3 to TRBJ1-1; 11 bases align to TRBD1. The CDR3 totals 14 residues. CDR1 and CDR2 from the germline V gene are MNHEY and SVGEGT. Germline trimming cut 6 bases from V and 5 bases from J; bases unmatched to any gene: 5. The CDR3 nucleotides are TGTGCCAGCAGCCGGGACAGGGGGTGGACTGAAGCTTTCTTT. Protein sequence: CASSRDRGWTEAFF.

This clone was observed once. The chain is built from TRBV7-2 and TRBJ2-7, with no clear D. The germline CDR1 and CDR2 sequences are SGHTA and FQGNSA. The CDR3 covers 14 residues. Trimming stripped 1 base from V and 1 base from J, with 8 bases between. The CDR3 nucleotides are TGTGCCAGCAGCTTAGGCCGGAGATCCTACGAGCAGTACTTC. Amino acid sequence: CASSLGRRSYEQYF.

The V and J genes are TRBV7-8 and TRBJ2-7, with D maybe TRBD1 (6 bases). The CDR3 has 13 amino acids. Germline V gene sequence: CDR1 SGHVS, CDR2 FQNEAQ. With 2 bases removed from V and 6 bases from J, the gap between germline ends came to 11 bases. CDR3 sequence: CASSLQGFREQYF. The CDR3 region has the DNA TGTGCCAGCAGCTTACAGGGGTTCCGCGAGCAGTACTTC.

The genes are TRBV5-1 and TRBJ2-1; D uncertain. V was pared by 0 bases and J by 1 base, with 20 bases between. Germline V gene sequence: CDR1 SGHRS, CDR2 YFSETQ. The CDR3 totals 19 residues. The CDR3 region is CASSLDRQASLGSYNEQFF. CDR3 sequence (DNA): TGCGCCAGCAGCTTGGACCGGCAGGCCTCCCTGGGGTCCTACAATGAGCAGTTCTTC.

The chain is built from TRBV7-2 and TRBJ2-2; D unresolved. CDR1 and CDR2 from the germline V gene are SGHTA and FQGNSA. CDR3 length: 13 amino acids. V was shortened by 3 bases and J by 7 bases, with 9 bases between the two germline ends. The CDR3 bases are TGTGCCAGCAGCTTGACATTAGGCGGGGAGCTGTTTTTT. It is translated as CASSLTLGGELFF.

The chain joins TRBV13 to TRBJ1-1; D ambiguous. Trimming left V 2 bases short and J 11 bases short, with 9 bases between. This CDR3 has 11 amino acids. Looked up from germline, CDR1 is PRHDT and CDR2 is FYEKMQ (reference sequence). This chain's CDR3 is CASSLLGRAFF. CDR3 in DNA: TGTGCCAGCAGCTTATTAGGTCGGGCTTTCTTT.

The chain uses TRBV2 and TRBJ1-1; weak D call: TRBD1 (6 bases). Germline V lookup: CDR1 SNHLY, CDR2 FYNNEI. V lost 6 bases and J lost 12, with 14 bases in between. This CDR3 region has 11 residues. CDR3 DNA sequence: TGTGCCAGCAGGGTTGAGGGGGGACCTTTCTTT. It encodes CASRVEGGPFF.

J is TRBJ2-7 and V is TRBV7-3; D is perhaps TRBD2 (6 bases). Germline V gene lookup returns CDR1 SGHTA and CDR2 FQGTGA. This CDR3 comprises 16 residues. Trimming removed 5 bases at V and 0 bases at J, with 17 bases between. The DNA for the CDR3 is TGTGCCAGCAGCCCCACCGGCGGGACGAGCTCCTACGAGCAGTACTTC. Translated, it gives CASSPTGGTSSYEQYF.

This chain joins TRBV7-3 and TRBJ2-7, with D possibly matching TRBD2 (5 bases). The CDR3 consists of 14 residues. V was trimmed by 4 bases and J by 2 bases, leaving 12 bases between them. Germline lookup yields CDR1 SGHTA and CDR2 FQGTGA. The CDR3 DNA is TGTGCCAGCAGCTCTAATGCGGGCCCCTACGAGCAGTACTTC. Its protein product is CASSSNAGPYEQYF.

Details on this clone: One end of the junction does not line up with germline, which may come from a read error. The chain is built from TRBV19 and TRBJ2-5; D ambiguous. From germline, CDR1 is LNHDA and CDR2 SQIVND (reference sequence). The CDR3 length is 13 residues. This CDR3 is CASTPVSGEPQYF. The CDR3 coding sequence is TGTGCCAGTACCCCCGTGTCAGGAGAGCCCCAGTACTTC. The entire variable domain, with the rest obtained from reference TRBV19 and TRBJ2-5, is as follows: DGGITQSPKYLFRKEGQNVTLSCEQNLNHDAMYWYRQDPGQGLRLIYYSQIVNDFQKGDIAEGYSVSREKKESFPLTVTSAQKNPTAFYLCASTPVSGEPQYFGPGTRLLVL.

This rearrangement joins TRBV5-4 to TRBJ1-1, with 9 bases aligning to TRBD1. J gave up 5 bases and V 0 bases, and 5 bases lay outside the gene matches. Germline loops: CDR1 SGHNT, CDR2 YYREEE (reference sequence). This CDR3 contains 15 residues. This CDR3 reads CASSLDTGGVTEAFF. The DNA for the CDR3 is TGTGCCAGCAGCTTGGATACAGGGGGCGTGACTGAAGCTTTCTTT.

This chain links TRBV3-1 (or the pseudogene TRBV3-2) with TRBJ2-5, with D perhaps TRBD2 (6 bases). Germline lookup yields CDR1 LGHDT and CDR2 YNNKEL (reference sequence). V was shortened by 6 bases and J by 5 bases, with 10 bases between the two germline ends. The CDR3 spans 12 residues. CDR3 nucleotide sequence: TGTGCCAGCAGGGGTGGAGGGGAGACCCAGTACTTC. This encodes CASRGGGETQYF.

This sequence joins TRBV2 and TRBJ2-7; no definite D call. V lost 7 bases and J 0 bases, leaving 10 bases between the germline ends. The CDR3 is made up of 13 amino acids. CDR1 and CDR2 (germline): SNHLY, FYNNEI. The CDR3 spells CASIAVSSYEQYF. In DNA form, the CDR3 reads TGTGCCAGCATCGCGGTGAGCTCCTACGAGCAGTACTTC.

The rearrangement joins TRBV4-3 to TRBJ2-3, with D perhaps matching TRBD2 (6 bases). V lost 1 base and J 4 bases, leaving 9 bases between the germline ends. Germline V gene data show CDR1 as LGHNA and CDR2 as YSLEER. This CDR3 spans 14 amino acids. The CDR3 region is CASSQVGGADTQYF. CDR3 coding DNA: TGCGCCAGCAGCCAAGTTGGCGGGGCAGATACGCAGTATTTT.

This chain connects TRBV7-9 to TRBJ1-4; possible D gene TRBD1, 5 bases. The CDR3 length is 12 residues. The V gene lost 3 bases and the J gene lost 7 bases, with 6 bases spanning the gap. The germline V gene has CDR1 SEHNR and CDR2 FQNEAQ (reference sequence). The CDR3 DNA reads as TGTGCCAGCAGCTTCCAGGGTGAAAAACTGTTTTTT. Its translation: CASSFQGEKLFF.

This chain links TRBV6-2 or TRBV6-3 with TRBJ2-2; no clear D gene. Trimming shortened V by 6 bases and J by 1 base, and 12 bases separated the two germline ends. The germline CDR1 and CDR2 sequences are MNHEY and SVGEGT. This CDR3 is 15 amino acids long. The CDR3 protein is CASSPDNLNTGELFF. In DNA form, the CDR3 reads TGTGCCAGCAGCCCCGACAACTTGAACACCGGGGAGCTGTTTTTT.

CDR3 coding DNA: TGTGCCAGCAGCTTAAGAGGGGGCACTGAAGCTTTCTTT. This gives the protein CASSLRGGTEAFF. V usage is TRBV7-3 and J usage is TRBJ1-1, with a weak D call TRBD1 (6 bases). This CDR3 has 13 amino acids. CDR1 is SGHTA and CDR2 is FQGTGA in the germline V gene. V dropped 1 base and J dropped 4 bases, with 7 bases sitting between them.

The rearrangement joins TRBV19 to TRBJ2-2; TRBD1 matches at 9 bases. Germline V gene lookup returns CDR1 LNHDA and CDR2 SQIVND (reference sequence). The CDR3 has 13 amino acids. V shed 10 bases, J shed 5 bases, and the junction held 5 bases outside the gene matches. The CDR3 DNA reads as TGTGCCACCGGGACAGGGCGAACCGGGGAGCTGTTTTTT. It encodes CATGTGRTGELFF.

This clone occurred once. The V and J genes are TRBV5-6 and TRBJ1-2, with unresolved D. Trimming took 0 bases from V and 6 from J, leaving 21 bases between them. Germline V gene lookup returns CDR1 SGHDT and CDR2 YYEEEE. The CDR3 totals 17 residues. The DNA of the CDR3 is TGTGCCAGCAGCTTGGTGACGCGACGGGCCAACCCCAATGGCTACACCTTC. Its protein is CASSLVTRRANPNGYTF.

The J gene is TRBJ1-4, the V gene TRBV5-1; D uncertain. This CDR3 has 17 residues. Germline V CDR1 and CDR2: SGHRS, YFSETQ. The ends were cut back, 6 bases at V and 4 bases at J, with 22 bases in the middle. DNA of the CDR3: TGCGCCAGCACCAAGTCCGAAAACCAGGCGTATAATGAAAAACTGTTTTTT. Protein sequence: CASTKSENQAYNEKLFF. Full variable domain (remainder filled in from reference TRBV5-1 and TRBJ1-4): KAGVTQTPRYLIKTRGQQVTLSCSPISGHRSVSWYQQTPGQGLQFLFEYFSETQRNKGNFPGRFSGRQFSNSRSEMNVSTLELGDSALYLCASTKSENQAYNEKLFFGSGTQLSVL.

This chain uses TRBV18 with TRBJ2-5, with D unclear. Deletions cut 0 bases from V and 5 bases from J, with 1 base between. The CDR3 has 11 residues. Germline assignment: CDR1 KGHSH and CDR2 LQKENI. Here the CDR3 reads CASSPPETQYF. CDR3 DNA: TGTGCCAGCTCACCACCTGAGACCCAGTACTTC.

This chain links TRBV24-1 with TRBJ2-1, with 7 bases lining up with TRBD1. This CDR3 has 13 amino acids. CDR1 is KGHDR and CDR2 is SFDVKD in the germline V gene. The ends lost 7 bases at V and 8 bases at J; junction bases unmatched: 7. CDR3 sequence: CATSLGTDDEQFF. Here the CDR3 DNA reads TGTGCCACCAGCCTCGGGACAGATGATGAGCAGTTCTTC.

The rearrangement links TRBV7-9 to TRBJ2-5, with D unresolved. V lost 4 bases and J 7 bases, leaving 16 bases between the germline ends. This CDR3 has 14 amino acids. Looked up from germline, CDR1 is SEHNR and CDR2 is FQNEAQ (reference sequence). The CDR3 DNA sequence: TGTGCCAGCAGCTCCTTAGGTACTTGGCCGACCCAGTACTTC. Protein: CASSSLGTWPTQYF.

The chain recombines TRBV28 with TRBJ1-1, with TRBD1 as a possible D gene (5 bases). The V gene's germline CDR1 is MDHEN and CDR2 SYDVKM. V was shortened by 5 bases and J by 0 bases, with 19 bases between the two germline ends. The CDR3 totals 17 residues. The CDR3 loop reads CASSPTLTGYLNTEAFF. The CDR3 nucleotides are TGTGCCAGCAGTCCAACCCTTACAGGATATTTGAACACTGAAGCTTTCTTT. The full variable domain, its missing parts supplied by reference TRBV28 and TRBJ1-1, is DVKVTQSSRYLVKRTGEKVFLECVQDMDHENMFWYRQDPGLGLRLIYFSYDVKMKEKGDIPEGYSVSREKKERFSLILESASTNQTSMYLCASSPTLTGYLNTEAFFGQGTRLTVV.

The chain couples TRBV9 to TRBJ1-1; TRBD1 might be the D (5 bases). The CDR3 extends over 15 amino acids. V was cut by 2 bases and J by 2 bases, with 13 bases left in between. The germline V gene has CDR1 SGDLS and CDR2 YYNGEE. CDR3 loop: CASSVLPTVNTEAFF. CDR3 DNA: TGTGCCAGCAGCGTCCTACCGACAGTAAACACTGAAGCTTTCTTT.

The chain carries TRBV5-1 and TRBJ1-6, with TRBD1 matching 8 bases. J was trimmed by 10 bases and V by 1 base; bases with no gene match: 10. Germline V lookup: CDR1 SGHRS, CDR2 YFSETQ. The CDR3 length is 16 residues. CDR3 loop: CASSLSEGQVGSPLHF. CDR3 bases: TGCGCCAGCAGCTTGTCCGAGGGACAGGTGGGATCACCCCTCCACTTT.